This T cell receptor beta chain stems from a study of CD8+CD57+ T cells in acquired aplastic anemia. Broader study findings: Controls did not differ significantly from patients in CD8+ Simpson's diversity. Between patients and controls, about 30 CD8+ CDR3 sequences were found in common.

For CDR3 and TCR beta VDJ profiling, genomic DNA was the template used. TCRdb processed the reads anew with MiXCR; each CDR3 protein has one entry. The profile shows some 290,000 distinct CDR3 sequences, about 56% of them singletons. Comments on this clonotype: Its target is not known. An end of the junction differs from the germline gene, which may be a read error.

The CDR3 is made up of 16 amino acids. CDR1 is ENHRY and CDR2 is SYGVKD in the germline V gene. This receptor was identified in a human donor with severe aplastic anemia or a healthy control (not recorded which). Sequencing was carried out using sorted CD4+, CD8+, or CD8+CD57+ T cells (not recorded which) from PBMCs. The J gene is TRBJ2-1, the V gene TRBV10-3; 15 bases are shared with TRBD2. The CDR3 DNA is TGTGTCATCAAAGGGACTAGCGGGAGGTCCTACAATGAGCAGTTCTTC. It translates to CVIKGTSGRSYNEQFF.